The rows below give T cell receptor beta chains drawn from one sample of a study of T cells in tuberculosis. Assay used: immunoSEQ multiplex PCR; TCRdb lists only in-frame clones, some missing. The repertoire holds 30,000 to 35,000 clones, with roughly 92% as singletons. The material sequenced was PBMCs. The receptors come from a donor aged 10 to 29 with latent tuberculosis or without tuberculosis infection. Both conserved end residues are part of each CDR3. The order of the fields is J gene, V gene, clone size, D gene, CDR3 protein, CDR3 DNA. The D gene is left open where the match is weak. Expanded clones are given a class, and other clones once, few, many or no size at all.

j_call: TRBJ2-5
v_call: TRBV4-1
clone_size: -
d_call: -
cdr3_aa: CASSLLYQETQYF
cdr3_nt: TGCGCCAGCAGCCTACTTTACCAAGAGACCCAGTACTTC

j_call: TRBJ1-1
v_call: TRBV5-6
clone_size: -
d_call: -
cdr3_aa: CASSIQDTEAFF
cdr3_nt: TGTGCCAGCAGCATTCAGGATACTGAAGCTTTCTTT

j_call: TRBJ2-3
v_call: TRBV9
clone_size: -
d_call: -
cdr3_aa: CASSVGGKPDTQYF
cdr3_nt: TGTGCCAGCAGCGTTGGCGGGAAACCAGATACGCAGTATTTT

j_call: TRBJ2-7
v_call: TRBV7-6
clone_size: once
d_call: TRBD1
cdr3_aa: CASSLKGYDGTGGYEQYF
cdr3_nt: TGTGCCAGCAGCTTGAAGGGGTATGATGGGACAGGGGGCTACGAGCAGTACTTC

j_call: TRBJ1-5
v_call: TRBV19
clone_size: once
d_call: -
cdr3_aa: CASSISRASNQPQHF
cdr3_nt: TGTGCCAGTAGTATAAGCAGGGCTTCCAATCAGCCCCAGCATTTT

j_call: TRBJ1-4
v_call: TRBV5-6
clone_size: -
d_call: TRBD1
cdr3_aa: CASSSGQGGTTNEKLFF
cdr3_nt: TGTGCCAGCAGCTCTGGACAGGGAGGGACAACTAATGAAAAACTGTTTTTT

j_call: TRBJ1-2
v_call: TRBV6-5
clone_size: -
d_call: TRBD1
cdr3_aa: CASSYSPRGNGYTF
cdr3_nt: TGTGCCAGCAGTTACTCACCCAGGGGGAATGGCTACACCTTC

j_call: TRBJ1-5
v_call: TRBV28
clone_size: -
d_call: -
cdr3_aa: CASSSRTRGALVNQPQHF
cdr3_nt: TGTGCCAGCAGCTCCCGGACCCGGGGGGCCCTTGTCAATCAGCCCCAGCATTTT

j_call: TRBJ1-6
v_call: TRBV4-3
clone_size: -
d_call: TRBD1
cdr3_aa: CASSQEQTGGYSPLHF
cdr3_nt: TGCGCCAGCAGCCAAGAACAGACAGGGGGCTATTCACCCCTCCACTTT

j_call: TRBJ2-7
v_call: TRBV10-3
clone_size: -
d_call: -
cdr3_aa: CAISDGGPVYEQYF
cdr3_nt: TGTGCCATCAGTGACGGGGGGCCCGTTTACGAGCAGTACTTC

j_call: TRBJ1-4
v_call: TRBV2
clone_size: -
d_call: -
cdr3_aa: CASSDGGDEKLFF
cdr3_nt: TGTGCCAGCAGTGATGGGGGGGATGAAAAACTGTTTTTT

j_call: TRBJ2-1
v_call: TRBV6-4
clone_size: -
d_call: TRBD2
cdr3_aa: CASSDGEGAYNEQFF
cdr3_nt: TGTGCCAGCAGTGACGGGGAGGGAGCCTACAATGAGCAGTTCTTC

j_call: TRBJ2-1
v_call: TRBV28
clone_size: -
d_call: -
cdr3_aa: CASTFGGGEQFF
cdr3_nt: TGTGCCAGCACCTTCGGTGGTGGTGAGCAGTTCTTC

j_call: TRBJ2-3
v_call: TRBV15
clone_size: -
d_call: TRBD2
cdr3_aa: CATSRGTSLDTQYF
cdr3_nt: TGTGCCACCAGCAGAGGGACTAGCTTGGATACGCAGTATTTT

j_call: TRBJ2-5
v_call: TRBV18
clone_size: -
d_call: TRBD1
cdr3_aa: CASSSETDRAYKETQYF
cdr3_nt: TGTGCCAGCTCATCGGAGACTGACAGGGCCTACAAGGAGACCCAGTACTTC

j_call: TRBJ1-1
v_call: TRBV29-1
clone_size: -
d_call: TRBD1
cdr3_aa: CSVGTGQTEAFF
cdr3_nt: TGCAGCGTGGGGACAGGGCAAACTGAAGCTTTCTTT

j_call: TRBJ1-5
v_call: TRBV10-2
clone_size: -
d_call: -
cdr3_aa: CASSRTNPNQPQHF
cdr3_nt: TGCGCCAGCAGTAGGACAAATCCTAATCAGCCCCAGCATTTT

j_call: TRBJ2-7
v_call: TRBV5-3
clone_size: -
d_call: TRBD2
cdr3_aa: CARTRTSGLAGGSEGYEQYF
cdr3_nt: TGTGCCAGAACCCGAACCTCGGGACTAGCGGGAGGTAGCGAGGGCTACGAGCAGTACTTC

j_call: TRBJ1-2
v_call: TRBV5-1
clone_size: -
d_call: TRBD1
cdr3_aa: CASSLWTGDNYGYTF
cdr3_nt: TGCGCCAGCAGCTTGTGGACAGGGGATAACTATGGCTACACCTTC

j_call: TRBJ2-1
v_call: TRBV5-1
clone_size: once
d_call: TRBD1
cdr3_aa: CASSPTGQGKYNEQFF
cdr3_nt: TGCGCCAGCAGCCCGACGGGACAGGGCAAGTACAATGAGCAGTTCTTC

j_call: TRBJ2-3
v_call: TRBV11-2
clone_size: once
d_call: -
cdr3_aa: CASSFQTGFRDF
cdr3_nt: TGTGCCAGCAGCTTTCAAACAGGGTTTAGAGATTTT

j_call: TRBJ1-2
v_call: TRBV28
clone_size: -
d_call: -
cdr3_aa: CASSLGGYGYTF
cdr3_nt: TGTGCCAGCAGTTTAGGGGGGTATGGCTACACCTTC

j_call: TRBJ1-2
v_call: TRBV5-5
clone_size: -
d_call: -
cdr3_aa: CASSLGDYGYTF
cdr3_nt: TGTGCCAGCAGCTTGGGCGACTATGGCTACACCTTC

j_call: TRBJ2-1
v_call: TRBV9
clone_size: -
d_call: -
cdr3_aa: CASTSSGSSYNEQFF
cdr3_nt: TGTGCCAGCACCTCTTCCGGGAGCTCCTACAATGAGCAGTTCTTC

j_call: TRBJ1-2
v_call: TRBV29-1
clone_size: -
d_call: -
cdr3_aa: CSVLDSPHNYGYTF
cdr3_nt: TGCAGCGTCTTGGACAGTCCTCATAACTATGGCTACACCTTC

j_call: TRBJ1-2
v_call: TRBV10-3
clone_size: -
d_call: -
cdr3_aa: CAISESRAGGDGYTF
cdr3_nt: TGTGCCATCAGTGAGTCAAGGGCGGGGGGTGATGGCTACACCTTC

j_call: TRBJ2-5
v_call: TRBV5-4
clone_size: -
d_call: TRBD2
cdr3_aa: CASSLKGGGPEETQYF
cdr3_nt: TGTGCCAGCAGCTTGAAAGGCGGGGGGCCGGAAGAGACCCAGTACTTC

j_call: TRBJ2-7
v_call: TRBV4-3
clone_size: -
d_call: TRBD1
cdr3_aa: CASSPLHRGSYEQYF
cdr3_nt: TGCGCCAGCAGCCCCTTACACAGGGGTTCCTACGAGCAGTACTTC

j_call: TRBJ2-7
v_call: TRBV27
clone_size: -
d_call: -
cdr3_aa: CASSWGWGESYEQYF
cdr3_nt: TGTGCCAGCAGTTGGGGGTGGGGGGAGTCCTACGAGCAGTACTTC

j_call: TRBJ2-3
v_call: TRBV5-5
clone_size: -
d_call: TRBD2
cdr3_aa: CASSYPGLAGGRGDTQYF
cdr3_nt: TGTGCCAGCAGCTATCCCGGACTAGCGGGGGGCCGAGGAGATACGCAGTATTTT

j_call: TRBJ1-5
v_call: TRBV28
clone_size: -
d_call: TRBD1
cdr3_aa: CASSFLPLLLDRGRDNQPQHF
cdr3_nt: TGTGCCAGCAGTTTCCTCCCGTTGCTGCTGGACAGGGGAAGGGACAATCAGCCCCAGCATTTT

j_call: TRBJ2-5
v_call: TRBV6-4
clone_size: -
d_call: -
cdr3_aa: CASSAPPLQETQYF
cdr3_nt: TGTGCCAGCAGTGCCCCCCCCCTCCAAGAGACCCAGTACTTC

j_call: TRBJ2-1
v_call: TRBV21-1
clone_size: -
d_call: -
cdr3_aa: CASSKGHEQFF
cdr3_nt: TGTGCCAGCAGCAAAGGGCATGAGCAGTTCTTC

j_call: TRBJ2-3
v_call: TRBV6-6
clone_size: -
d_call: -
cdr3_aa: CASSYDSPGDTQYF
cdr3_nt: TGTGCCAGCAGTTACGACTCCCCGGGAGATACGCAGTATTTT

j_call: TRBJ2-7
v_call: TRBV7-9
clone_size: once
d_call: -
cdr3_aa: CASSPRQGQRSSYEQYF
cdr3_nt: TGTGCCAGCAGCCCCAGGCAGGGACAACGAAGTTCCTACGAGCAGTACTTC

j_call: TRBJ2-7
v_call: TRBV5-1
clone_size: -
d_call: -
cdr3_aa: CASSGGRSYEQYF
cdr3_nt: TGCGCCAGCAGCGGAGGACGGAGCTACGAGCAGTACTTC

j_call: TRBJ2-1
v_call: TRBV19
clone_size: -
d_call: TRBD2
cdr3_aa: CASSTTSTHEQFF
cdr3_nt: TGTGCCAGTAGCACGACTAGCACTCATGAGCAGTTCTTC

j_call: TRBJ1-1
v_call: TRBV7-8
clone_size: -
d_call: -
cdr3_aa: CASSRPSGGMGTEAFF
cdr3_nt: TGTGCCAGCAGCCGTCCCTCGGGGGGGATGGGGACTGAAGCTTTCTTT

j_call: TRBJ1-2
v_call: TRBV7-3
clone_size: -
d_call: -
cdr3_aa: CASSLRTGYGYTF
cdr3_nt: TGTGCCAGCAGCTTACGAACGGGATATGGCTACACCTTC

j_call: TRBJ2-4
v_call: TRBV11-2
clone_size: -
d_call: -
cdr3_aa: CASSPVAKNIQYF
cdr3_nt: TGTGCCAGCAGCCCAGTAGCCAAAAACATTCAGTACTTC

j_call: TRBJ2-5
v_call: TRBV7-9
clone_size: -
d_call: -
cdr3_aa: CASSLRTIPYF
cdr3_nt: TGTGCCAGCAGCTTACGGACTATCCCGTACTTC

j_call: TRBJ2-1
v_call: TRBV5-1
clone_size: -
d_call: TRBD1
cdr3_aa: CASSLTGGWQFF
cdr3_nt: TGCGCCAGCAGTTTAACAGGGGGCTGGCAGTTCTTC

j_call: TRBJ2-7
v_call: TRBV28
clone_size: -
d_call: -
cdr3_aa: CASSEPRDSYYEQYF
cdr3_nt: TGTGCCAGCAGTGAACCCCGGGACTCATACTACGAGCAGTACTTC

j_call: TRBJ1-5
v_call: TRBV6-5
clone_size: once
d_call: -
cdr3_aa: CASSPRQDNNQPQHF
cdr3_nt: TGTGCCAGCAGCCCCCGACAGGATAACAATCAGCCCCAGCATTTT

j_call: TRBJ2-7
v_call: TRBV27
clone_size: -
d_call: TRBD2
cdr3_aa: CASHRVAGGTSEQYF
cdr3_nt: TGTGCCAGTCATAGGGTAGCGGGAGGGACGTCCGAGCAGTACTTC

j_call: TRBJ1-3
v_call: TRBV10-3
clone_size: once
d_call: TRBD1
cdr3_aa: CAIRPNRDRAGNTIYF
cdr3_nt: TGTGCCATCAGACCGAACCGGGACAGGGCTGGAAACACCATATATTTT

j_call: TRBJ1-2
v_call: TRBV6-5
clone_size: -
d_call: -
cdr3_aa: CASSSHPDSSSGYTF
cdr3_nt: TGTGCCAGCAGTTCTCATCCGGACAGCTCTAGTGGCTACACCTTC

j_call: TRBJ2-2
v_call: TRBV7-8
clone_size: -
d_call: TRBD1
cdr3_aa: CATRTGAGELFF
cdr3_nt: TGTGCCACCCGGACAGGGGCCGGGGAGCTGTTTTTT

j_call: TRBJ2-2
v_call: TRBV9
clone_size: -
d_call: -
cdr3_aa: CASSVPSNTGELFF
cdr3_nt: TGTGCCAGCAGCGTACCGTCGAACACCGGGGAGCTGTTTTTT

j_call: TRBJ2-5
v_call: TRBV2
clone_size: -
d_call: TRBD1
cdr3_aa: CASSGGTGVRVAQYF
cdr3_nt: TGTGCCAGCAGTGGTGGGACAGGGGTAAGAGTCGCCCAGTACTTC

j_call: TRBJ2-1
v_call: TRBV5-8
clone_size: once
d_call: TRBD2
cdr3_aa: CASSPYRTSGGNYNEQFF
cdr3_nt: TGTGCCAGCAGCCCATACAGGACTAGCGGGGGAAACTACAATGAGCAGTTCTTC

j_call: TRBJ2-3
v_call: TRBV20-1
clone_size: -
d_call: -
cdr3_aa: CSATWGGTQYF
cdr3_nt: TGCAGTGCGACCTGGGGGGGCACGCAGTATTTT

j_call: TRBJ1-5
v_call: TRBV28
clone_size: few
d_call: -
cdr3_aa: CASSLGRDNQPQHF
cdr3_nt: TGTGCCAGCAGTTTGGGCAGGGACAATCAGCCCCAGCATTTT

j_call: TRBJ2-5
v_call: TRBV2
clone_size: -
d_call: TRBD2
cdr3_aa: CATGGASGSRETQYF
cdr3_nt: TGTGCCACCGGGGGGGCTAGCGGGAGTAGGGAGACCCAGTACTTC

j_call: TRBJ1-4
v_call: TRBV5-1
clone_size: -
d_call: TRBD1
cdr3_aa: CASSPNVRTGVEKLFF
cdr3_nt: TGCGCCAGCAGCCCTAACGTTCGGACAGGCGTTGAAAAACTGTTTTTT

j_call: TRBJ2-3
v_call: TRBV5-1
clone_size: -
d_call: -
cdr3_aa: CASSSQNPADTQYF
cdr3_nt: TGCGCCAGCAGCTCCCAAAACCCGGCAGATACGCAGTATTTT

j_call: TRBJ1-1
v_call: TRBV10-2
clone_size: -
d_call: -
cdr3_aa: CASSESMGASLNTEAFF
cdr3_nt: TGCGCCAGCAGTGAGTCGATGGGGGCCTCCCTGAACACTGAAGCTTTCTTT

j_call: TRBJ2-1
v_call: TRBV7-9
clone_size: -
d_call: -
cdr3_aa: CASSLAQGNEQFF
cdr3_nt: TGTGCCAGCAGCTTAGCCCAGGGTAATGAGCAGTTCTTC

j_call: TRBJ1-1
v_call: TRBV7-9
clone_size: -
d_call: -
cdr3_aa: CASSLGEAGLNTEAFF
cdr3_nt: TGTGCCAGCAGCTTAGGGGAGGCAGGTCTGAACACTGAAGCTTTCTTT

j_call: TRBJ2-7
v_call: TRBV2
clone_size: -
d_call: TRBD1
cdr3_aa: CASAGQGYDEQYF
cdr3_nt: TGTGCCAGCGCGGGACAGGGATATGACGAGCAGTACTTC